This paragraph reports one T cell receptor beta chain. Its antigen is not identified. This record comes from a study of cytomegalovirus exposure and HLA in healthy donors. Researchers ran the PCR with 60 Vbeta and 13 Jbeta primers. TCRdb keeps only in-frame clones here, not all; method: immunoSEQ multiplex PCR. This sample has approximately 88,000 clones, with roughly 80% found just once. Whole-study results and caveats: Roughly uniform sequencing depth across donors was assumed, possibly incorrectly.

The sample consisted of PBMCs. The receptor was derived from a man aged 45-60 years in good health and CMV-seropositive.

In DNA, the CDR3 is TGTGCCAGCACCCTCACGGAGACAGGGGGTCGAGGCACTGAAGCTTTCTTT. Its translation is CASTLTETGGRGTEAFF. V usage is TRBV2 and J usage is TRBJ1-1; TRBD1 matches at 9 bases. After removal of 7 bases from V and 4 bases from J, the junction contained 16 bases not matched to a gene. CDR3 length equals 17 residues. From germline, CDR1 is SNHLY and CDR2 FYNNEI.